Presented here are 31 T cell receptor beta chains from one specimen sequenced in a study of cytomegalovirus exposure and HLA in healthy donors (dated by TCRdb to 2016 to 2017). Library method: the immunoSEQ multiplex PCR assay. The multiplex PCR relied on a mix of 60 forward primers for TCR Vbeta segments and 13 reverse primers for TCR Jbeta segments. TCRdb re-hosts the immuneACCESS table, in-frame sequences only. Its copies lack some clones; in the studies checked, an unresolved V gene accounts for under half of them, and the cause for the rest is not known. The sample yields some 150,000 clones; roughly 80% were counted once. The top ten hold under 4% of the sample. Sequenced material: PBMCs. These receptors all stem from a human donor in good health.

This chain connects TRBV18 to TRBJ2-3, with D perhaps TRBD2 (6 bases). Trimming pared 0 bases from V and 5 bases from J, leaving 9 bases between. The CDR3 is 14 residues long. Germline CDR1 is KGHSH and CDR2 is LQKENI. The CDR3 protein is CASSPPGGLDTQYF. In DNA, the CDR3 is TGTGCCAGCTCACCACCGGGGGGTTTAGATACGCAGTATTTT.

The chain recombines TRBV5-1 with TRBJ2-5, with TRBD2 identical over 10 bases. Germline V gene lookup returns CDR1 SGHRS and CDR2 YFSETQ. J gave up 1 base and V 5 bases, and 8 bases lay outside the gene matches. The CDR3 has 16 amino acids. CDR3 amino acids: CASRSGTSAIQETQYF. CDR3 bases: TGCGCCAGCAGGTCCGGGACTAGCGCAATCCAAGAGACCCAGTACTTC.

The chain carries TRBV29-1 and TRBJ1-1, with 7 bases fitting TRBD1. V lost 7 bases to trimming and J lost 0 bases; unmatched junction nucleotides: 5. Germline-derived CDR1 and CDR2 are SQVTM and ANQGSEA. The CDR3 has 13 residues. For the CDR3, the DNA is TGCAGCGCTTACAGGGGAATGAACACTGAAGCTTTCTTT. It is translated as CSAYRGMNTEAFF.

In its sample, this clone was seen once. The rearrangement uses TRBV12-5 and TRBJ2-2; 10 nucleotides match TRBD2. The germline gives CDR1 LGHNT, CDR2 FRNRAP. This CDR3 has 16 amino acids. V trimming: 4 bases; J trimming: 5 bases; junction bases outside the gene matches: 7. DNA of the CDR3: TGTGCTAGTGGTTCGATACTAGCGGGGTTTACCGGGGAGCTGTTTTTT. Encoded protein: CASGSILAGFTGELFF.

V is TRBV7-3 and J is TRBJ1-2; 11 bases fit TRBD1. The ends lost 4 bases at V and 8 bases at J; junction bases unmatched: 3. The CDR3 length is 13 residues. Germline values: CDR1 SGHTA, CDR2 FQGTGA. In nucleotides, the CDR3 is TGTGCCAGCAGCTGGACAGGGGGCCGCGGCTACACCTTC. It translates to CASSWTGGRGYTF. The full variable domain, with the rest looked up from reference TRBV7-3 and TRBJ1-2, is GAGVSQTPSNKVTEKGKYVELRCDPISGHTALYWYRQSLGQGPEFLIYFQGTGAADDSGLPNDRFFAVRPEGSVSTLKIQRTERGDSAVYLCASSWTGGRGYTFGSGTRLTVV.

The V call is TRBV30, the J call TRBJ2-1; 10 bases match TRBD2. CDR1 GTSNPN and CDR2 SVGIG come from the germline V gene (reference sequence). V shed 0 bases, J shed 12 bases, and the junction held 2 bases outside the gene matches. The length of the CDR3 is 12 residues. CDR3 nucleotide sequence: TGTGCCTGGAGTGTACTAGCGGGGCTGCAGTTCTTC. Translating it yields CAWSVLAGLQFF.

V is TRBV29-1 and J is TRBJ2-1, with D perhaps TRBD1 (5 bases). Looked up from germline, CDR1 is SQVTM and CDR2 is ANQGSEA. This CDR3 contains 12 residues. Deletions cut 8 bases from V and 9 bases from J, with 17 bases between. CDR3 amino acids: CSPRAASGEQFF. The CDR3 DNA sequence: TGCAGCCCCAGGGCCGCCTCGGGTGAGCAGTTCTTC.

The V gene is TRBV28, the J gene TRBJ2-2; TRBD2 agrees at 7 bases. Trimming at V came to 3 bases and at J to 5 bases, leaving 6 bases not matched to a gene. This CDR3 has 15 residues. Germline values: CDR1 MDHEN, CDR2 SYDVKM. The CDR3 protein is CASSFTGAGTGELFF. CDR3 DNA: TGTGCCAGCAGTTTTACGGGAGCGGGGACCGGGGAGCTGTTTTTT. Complete variable domain (other parts from reference TRBV28 and TRBJ2-2): DVKVTQSSRYLVKRTGEKVFLECVQDMDHENMFWYRQDPGLGLRLIYFSYDVKMKEKGDIPEGYSVSREKKERFSLILESASTNQTSMYLCASSFTGAGTGELFFGEGSRLTVL.

To note about this clone: Other DNA sequences in this specimen translate into the identical CDR3. The genes are TRBV28 and TRBJ1-1, with 9 bases fitting TRBD1. CDR3 length equals 13 residues. V lost 6 bases to trimming and J lost 5 bases; unmatched junction nucleotides: 4. Germline V gene lookup returns CDR1 MDHEN and CDR2 SYDVKM. The CDR3 reads CASRLTGGTEAFF. Written as DNA, the CDR3 is TGTGCCAGCAGGCTGACAGGGGGGACTGAAGCTTTCTTT.

The chain employs TRBV7-9 and TRBJ2-7; maybe TRBD1 (7 bases). This CDR3 contains 14 residues. Deletions cut 4 bases from V and 4 bases from J, with 14 bases between. CDR1 SEHNR and CDR2 FQNEAQ come from the germline V gene (reference sequence). This CDR3 is CASSWAGQRYEQYF. Written as DNA, the CDR3 is TGTGCCAGCAGCTGGGCGGGACAGCGATACGAGCAGTACTTC.

This chain uses TRBV7-9 with TRBJ2-7, with 7 bases that match TRBD1. The CDR3 length is 16 residues. Germline CDR1 SEHNR, CDR2 FQNEAQ (reference sequence). V gave up 7 bases and J gave up 9 bases; unmatched junction bases: 21. CDR3 loop: CASTPLGDSKLRGQYF. In nucleotides, the CDR3 is TGTGCCAGCACCCCATTGGGGGACAGTAAACTACGTGGGCAGTACTTC.

Turning to this clone: At one boundary the junction diverges from the germline segment, which might be a read error. This sequence joins TRBV6-6 and TRBJ2-3; tentatively, D is TRBD1 (5 bases). The CDR3 sequence is 14 residues long. Looked up from germline, CDR1 is MNHNY and CDR2 is SVGAGI (reference sequence). CDR3 in amino acids: CASGYQRGTDTQYF. As DNA, the CDR3 is TGTGCCAGCGGTTACCAAAGGGGTACAGATACGCAGTATTTT.

This sequence joins TRBV28 and TRBJ2-7; 10 bases fit TRBD2. The CDR3 is 16 amino acids. J lost 6 bases, V lost 3 bases, and 11 bases had no gene match. Germline lookup yields CDR1 MDHEN and CDR2 SYDVKM. The CDR3 nucleotides are TGTGCCAGCAGTTTTCCCTTAGCGGGAGGAGGGAGCGAGCAGTACTTC. Translating it yields CASSFPLAGGGSEQYF.

This chain connects TRBV9 to TRBJ1-1; no clear D. The germline gives CDR1 SGDLS, CDR2 YYNGEE. The CDR3 runs to 12 residues. Trimming took off 2 bases at V and 5 bases at J, with 7 bases between the two ends. CDR3 sequence: CASSVPLTEAFF. The CDR3 nucleotides are TGTGCCAGCAGCGTCCCCCTGACTGAAGCTTTCTTT.

The rearrangement links TRBV5-4 to TRBJ2-7; weak D call: TRBD2 (5 bases). Germline CDR1 is SGHNT and CDR2 is YYREEE (reference sequence). Trimming pared 5 bases from V and 7 bases from J, leaving 19 bases between. The CDR3 is 14 amino acids. CDR3 bases: TGTGCCAGCAGGAGGGCCGGACGGGTTGGGGAGCAGTACTTC. It translates to CASRRAGRVGEQYF.

This clone was detected a few times. V gene TRBV6-4 combines with J gene TRBJ2-3, with 7 positions matching TRBD2. In germline, CDR1 is MRHNA, CDR2 SNTAGT. V shed 2 bases, J shed 6 bases, and the junction held 8 bases outside the gene matches. The CDR3 has 15 amino acids. DNA for the CDR3: TGTGCCAGCAGTGACGTGGCGGGAGCAGCCGATACGCAGTATTTT. This sequence encodes CASSDVAGAADTQYF.

The chain combines TRBV4-1 with TRBJ1-1; possibly TRBD1 for D (6 bases). Germline loops: CDR1 MGHRA, CDR2 YSYEKL. The CDR3 totals 14 residues. Trimming cost V 3 bases and J 5 bases, with 13 bases left between them. In DNA form, the CDR3 reads TGCGCCAGCAGCCAGGAGAACAGGGAAACTGAAGCTTTCTTT. It is translated as CASSQENRETEAFF.

The rearrangement joins TRBV9 to TRBJ2-3; D possibly corresponds to TRBD1 (6 bases). Per the germline V gene, CDR1 is SGDLS and CDR2 is YYNGEE. The CDR3 has 14 amino acids. The germline V and J ends were trimmed by 1 base and 3 bases, with 9 bases remaining between them. The CDR3 loop reads CASSVIGGTDTQYF. In DNA form, the CDR3 reads TGTGCCAGCAGCGTAATAGGGGGTACAGATACGCAGTATTTT.

V is TRBV30 and J is TRBJ2-7, with no clear D. The ends were cut back, 1 base at V and 9 bases at J, with 16 bases in the middle. Germline assignment: CDR1 GTSNPN and CDR2 SVGIG (reference sequence). The CDR3 has 13 amino acids. The CDR3 region is CAWSDSGSLGQYF. The CDR3 DNA reads as TGTGCCTGGAGTGATTCCGGGTCCCTGGGGCAGTACTTC.

This clone was seen more than once but under ten times. The chain recombines TRBV9 with TRBJ2-7; 7 nucleotides match TRBD1. Trimming cost V 2 bases and J 3 bases; bases outside gene matches: 8. Germline CDR1 and CDR2: SGDLS and YYNGEE. The CDR3 spans 15 residues. The CDR3 DNA sequence: TGTGCCAGCAGCGTTGCCGGGACAGTGGACTACGAGCAGTACTTC. It yields the protein CASSVAGTVDYEQYF.

The J gene is TRBJ1-2, the V gene TRBV5-1, with 9 positions matching TRBD1. Germline CDR1 and CDR2: SGHRS and YFSETQ. This CDR3 region has 14 residues. Losses at the gene ends were 0 bases for V and 7 bases for J; bases not matched to a gene: 4. For the CDR3, the DNA is TGCGCCAGCAGCTTGGACAGGGGGCGGATTGGCTACACCTTC. Protein sequence: CASSLDRGRIGYTF.

The chain recombines TRBV6-1 with TRBJ2-7; D possibly corresponds to TRBD2 (6 bases). Deletions cut 3 bases from V and 5 bases from J, with 8 bases between. Germline-derived CDR1 and CDR2 are MNHNS and SASEGT. The CDR3 runs 12 residues. Written as DNA, the CDR3 is TGTGCCAGCAGTGATCCGGGGGACGAGCAGTACTTC. Its translation is CASSDPGDEQYF.

This chain uses TRBV5-6 with TRBJ2-7, with TRBD1 matching 9 bases. Germline CDR1 SGHDT, CDR2 YYEEEE. There are 14 residues in the CDR3. The J segment lost 5 bases and the V segment lost 4 bases, leaving 7 bases of the junction unmatched. CDR3 in amino acids: CASSPDRGVNEQYF. CDR3 DNA: TGTGCCAGCAGCCCGGACAGGGGAGTCAACGAGCAGTACTTC.

The DNA of the CDR3 is TGCGCCAGCAGGAACGAGCTCGCTGGAAACACCATATATTTT. Protein: CASRNELAGNTIYF. The chain links TRBV5-1 to TRBJ1-3, with D hard to call. V dropped 5 bases and J dropped 2 bases, with 11 bases sitting between them. The CDR3 has 14 residues. The germline V gene encodes CDR1 SGHRS and CDR2 YFSETQ. Full variable domain (missing parts from reference TRBV5-1 and TRBJ1-3): KAGVTQTPRYLIKTRGQQVTLSCSPISGHRSVSWYQQTPGQGLQFLFEYFSETQRNKGNFPGRFSGRQFSNSRSEMNVSTLELGDSALYLCASRNELAGNTIYFGEGSWLTVV.

In this sample, this clone turned up once. The chain uses TRBV11-2 and TRBJ1-1, with no clear D. V lost 0 bases to trimming and J lost 1 base, with 9 bases between them. Germline V gene data show CDR1 as SGHAT and CDR2 as FQNNGV. The CDR3 extends over 15 amino acids. The CDR3 reads CASSLDAGANTEAFF. The DNA of the CDR3 is TGTGCCAGCAGCTTAGATGCGGGCGCGAACACTGAAGCTTTCTTT.

The V gene is TRBV7-2, the J gene TRBJ2-1; 9 nucleotides match TRBD1. This CDR3 is 16 amino acids long. Germline CDR1 SGHTA, CDR2 FQGNSA. V dropped 4 bases and J dropped 6; count of bases not matched to a gene: 10. CDR3 DNA: TGTGCCAGCAGCTCTACAGGGGGCGCGATCTTCAATGAGCAGTTCTTC. Amino acids: CASSSTGGAIFNEQFF. Full variable domain (missing parts from reference TRBV7-2 and TRBJ2-1): GAGVSQSPSNKVTEKGKDVELRCDPISGHTALYWYRQSLGQGLEFLIYFQGNSAPDKSGLPSDRFSAERTGGSVSTLTIQRTQQEDSAVYLCASSSTGGAIFNEQFFGPGTRLTVL.

V is TRBV2 and J is TRBJ2-2, with 12 bases matching TRBD2. Losses at the gene ends were 11 bases for V and 3 bases for J; bases not matched to a gene: 7. Per the germline V gene, CDR1 is SNHLY and CDR2 is FYNNEI. The CDR3 runs 15 residues. In DNA form, the CDR3 reads TGTGCCCATAGGCCTAGCGGGGGGGACACCGGGGAGCTGTTTTTT. As protein: CAHRPSGGDTGELFF.

The chain is built from TRBV14 and TRBJ1-2, with D perhaps matching TRBD1 (6 bases). The CDR3 is 15 residues long. V lost 4 bases, J lost 7 bases, and 19 bases lay in between. The germline V gene encodes CDR1 SGHDN and CDR2 FVKESK. CDR3 nucleotide sequence: TGTGCCAGCAGCCCGTCCCGGACAGTTCTCCCTGGCTACACCTTC. As protein: CASSPSRTVLPGYTF.

This clone was recorded a few times. The chain joins TRBV27 to TRBJ1-2; TRBD1 is a possible D gene (6 bases). CDR3 length: 14 residues. Germline values: CDR1 MNHEY, CDR2 SMNVEV (reference sequence). The V end was cut by 6 bases, the J end by 4 bases, with 15 bases between. CDR3 in amino acids: CASSTTGFGYGYTF. The DNA for the CDR3 is TGTGCCAGCAGCACCACAGGGTTCGGCTATGGCTACACCTTC.

The chain has TRBV19 and TRBJ2-7; TRBD2 aligns across 9 bases. Germline CDR1 reads LNHDA; CDR2 reads SQIVND (reference sequence). The V and J ends lost 5 bases and 4 bases, in that order; junction bases with no gene match: 9. This CDR3 is 15 amino acids long. CDR3 sequence (DNA): TGTGCCAGTAGTGCGGTTCTAGCGGGGCCTTACGAGCAGTACTTC. Its protein product is CASSAVLAGPYEQYF. Full variable domain (outside the CDR3, taken from reference TRBV19 and TRBJ2-7): DGGITQSPKYLFRKEGQNVTLSCEQNLNHDAMYWYRQDPGQGLRLIYYSQIVNDFQKGDIAEGYSVSREKKESFPLTVTSAQKNPTAFYLCASSAVLAGPYEQYFGPGTRLTVT.

V gene TRBV7-2 combines with J gene TRBJ1-5; 9 bases align to TRBD1. The germline V gene encodes CDR1 SGHTA and CDR2 FQGNSA. J gave up 7 bases and V 5 bases, and 12 bases lay outside the gene matches. The CDR3 runs 16 residues. Here the CDR3 reads CASSPNRDRAYQPQHF. In DNA form, the CDR3 reads TGTGCCAGCAGCCCTAATAGGGACAGGGCCTACCAGCCCCAGCATTTT.